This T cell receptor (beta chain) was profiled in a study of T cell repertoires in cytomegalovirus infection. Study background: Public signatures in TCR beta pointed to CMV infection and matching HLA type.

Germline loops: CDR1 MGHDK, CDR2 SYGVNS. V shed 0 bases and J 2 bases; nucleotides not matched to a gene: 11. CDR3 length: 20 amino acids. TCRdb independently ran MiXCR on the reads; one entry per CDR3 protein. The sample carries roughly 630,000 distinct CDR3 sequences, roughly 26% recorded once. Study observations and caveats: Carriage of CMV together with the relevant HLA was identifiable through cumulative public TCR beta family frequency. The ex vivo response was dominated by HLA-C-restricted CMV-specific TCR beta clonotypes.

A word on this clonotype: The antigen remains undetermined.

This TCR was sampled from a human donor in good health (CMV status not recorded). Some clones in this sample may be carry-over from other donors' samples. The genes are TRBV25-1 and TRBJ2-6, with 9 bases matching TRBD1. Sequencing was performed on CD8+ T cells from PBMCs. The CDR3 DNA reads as TGTGCCAGCAGTGAATATAGAGGTAGGACAGGGGTTGCTGGGGCCAACGTCCTGACTTTC. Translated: CASSEYRGRTGVAGANVLTF.